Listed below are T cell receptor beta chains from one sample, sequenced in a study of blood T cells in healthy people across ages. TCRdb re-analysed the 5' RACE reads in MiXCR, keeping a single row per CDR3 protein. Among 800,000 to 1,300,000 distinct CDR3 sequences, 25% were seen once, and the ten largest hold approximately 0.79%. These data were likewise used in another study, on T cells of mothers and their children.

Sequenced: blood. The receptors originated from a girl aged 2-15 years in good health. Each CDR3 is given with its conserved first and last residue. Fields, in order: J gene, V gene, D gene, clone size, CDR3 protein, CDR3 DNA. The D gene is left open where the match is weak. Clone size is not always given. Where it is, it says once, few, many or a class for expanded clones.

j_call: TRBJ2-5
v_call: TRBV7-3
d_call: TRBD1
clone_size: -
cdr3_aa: CASSLTQGAEETQYF
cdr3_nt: TGTGCCAGCAGCTTAACCCAGGGGGCGGAGGAGACCCAGTACTTC

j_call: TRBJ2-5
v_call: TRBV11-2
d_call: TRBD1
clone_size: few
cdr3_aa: CASSTGGGEETQYF
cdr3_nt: TGTGCTAGCAGTACAGGGGGCGGAGAAGAGACCCAGTACTTC

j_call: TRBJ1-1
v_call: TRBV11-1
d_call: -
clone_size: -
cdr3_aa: CASSIGGTGTEAFF
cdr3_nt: TGTGCCAGCAGTATCGGAGGGACTGGCACTGAAGCTTTCTTT

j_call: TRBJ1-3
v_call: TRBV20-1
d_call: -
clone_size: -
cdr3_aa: CSARLSGGVMSDSGNTIYF
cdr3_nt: TGCAGTGCTAGATTATCGGGGGGAGTTATGTCCGACTCTGGAAACACCATATATTTT

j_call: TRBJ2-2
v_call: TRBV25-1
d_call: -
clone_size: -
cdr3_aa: CASSESVTRNGELFF
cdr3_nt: TGTGCCAGCAGTGAATCTGTCACTAGGAACGGGGAGCTGTTTTTT

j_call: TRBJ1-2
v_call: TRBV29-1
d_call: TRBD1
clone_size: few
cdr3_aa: CSVEGTGTDYGYTF
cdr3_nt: TGCAGCGTTGAAGGGACAGGGACTGACTATGGCTACACCTTC

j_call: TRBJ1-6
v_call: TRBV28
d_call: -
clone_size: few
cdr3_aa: CASSLVRPLNSPLHF
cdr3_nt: TGTGCCAGCAGTTTAGTTCGGCCCTTGAATTCACCCCTCCACTTT

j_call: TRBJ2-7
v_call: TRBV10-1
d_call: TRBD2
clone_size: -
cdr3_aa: CASSPSGFYEQYF
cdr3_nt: TGCGCCAGCAGTCCTAGCGGGTTCTACGAGCAGTACTTC

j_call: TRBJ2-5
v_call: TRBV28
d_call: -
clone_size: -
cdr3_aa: CASNGGPPMETQYF
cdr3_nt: TGTGCCAGCAATGGAGGACCCCCGATGGAGACCCAGTACTTC

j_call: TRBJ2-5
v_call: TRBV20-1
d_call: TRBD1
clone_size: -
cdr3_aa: CSAKRRTGGEETQYF
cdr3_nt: TGCAGTGCAAAACGGAGGACAGGGGGTGAAGAGACCCAGTACTTC

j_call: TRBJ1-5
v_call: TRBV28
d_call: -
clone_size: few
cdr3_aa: CASSSPVDSLGNQPQHF
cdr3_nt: TGTGCCAGCAGTTCCCCTGTGGACAGCCTAGGCAATCAGCCCCAGCATTTT